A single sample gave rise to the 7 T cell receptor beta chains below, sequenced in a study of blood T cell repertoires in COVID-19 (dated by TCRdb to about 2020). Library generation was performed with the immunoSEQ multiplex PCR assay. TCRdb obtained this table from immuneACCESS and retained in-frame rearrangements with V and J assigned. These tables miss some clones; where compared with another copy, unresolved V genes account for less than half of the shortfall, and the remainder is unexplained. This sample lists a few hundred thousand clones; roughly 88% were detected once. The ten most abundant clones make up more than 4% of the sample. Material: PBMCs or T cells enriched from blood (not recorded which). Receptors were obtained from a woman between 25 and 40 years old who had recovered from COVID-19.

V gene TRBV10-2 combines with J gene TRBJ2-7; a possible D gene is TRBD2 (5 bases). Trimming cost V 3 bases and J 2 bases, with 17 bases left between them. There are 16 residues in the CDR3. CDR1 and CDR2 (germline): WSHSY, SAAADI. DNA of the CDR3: TGCGCCAGCAGTGATGCCTGGGGAGCGCGTGCCTACGAGCAGTACTTC. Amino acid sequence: CASSDAWGARAYEQYF.

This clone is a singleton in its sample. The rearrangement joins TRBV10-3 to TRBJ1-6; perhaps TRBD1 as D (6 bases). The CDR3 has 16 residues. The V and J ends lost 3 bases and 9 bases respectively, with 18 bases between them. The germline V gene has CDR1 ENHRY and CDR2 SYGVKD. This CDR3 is CAISDLGWGHRSPLHF. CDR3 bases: TGTGCCATCAGTGACCTCGGGTGGGGGCATCGTTCACCCCTCCACTTT.

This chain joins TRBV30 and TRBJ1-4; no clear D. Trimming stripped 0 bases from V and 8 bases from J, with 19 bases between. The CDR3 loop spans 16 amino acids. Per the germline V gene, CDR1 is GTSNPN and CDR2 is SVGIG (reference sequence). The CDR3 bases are TGTGCCTGGAGTGTACTGATCCAGAGGGCAGGAGAAAAACTGTTTTTT. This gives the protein CAWSVLIQRAGEKLFF.

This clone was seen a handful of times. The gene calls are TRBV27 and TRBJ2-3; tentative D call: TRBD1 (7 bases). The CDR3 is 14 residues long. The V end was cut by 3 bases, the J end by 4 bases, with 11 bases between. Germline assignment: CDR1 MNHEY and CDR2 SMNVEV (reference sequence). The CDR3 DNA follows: TGTGCCAGCAGTTTTGGAGGGGGCCCAGATACGCAGTATTTT. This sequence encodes CASSFGGGPDTQYF.

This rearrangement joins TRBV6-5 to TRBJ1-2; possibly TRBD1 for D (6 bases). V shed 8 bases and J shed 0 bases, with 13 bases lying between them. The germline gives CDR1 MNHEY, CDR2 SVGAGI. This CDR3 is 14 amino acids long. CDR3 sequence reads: CASGGRDTNYGYTF. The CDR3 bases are TGTGCCAGCGGGGGGAGGGACACTAACTATGGCTACACCTTC.

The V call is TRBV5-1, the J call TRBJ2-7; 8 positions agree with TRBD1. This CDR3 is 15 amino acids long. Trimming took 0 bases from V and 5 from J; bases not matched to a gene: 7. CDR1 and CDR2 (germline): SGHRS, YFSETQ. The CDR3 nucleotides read TGCGCCAGCAGCTTGGACGGACAGGGTAGGAACGAGCAGTACTTC. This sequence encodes CASSLDGQGRNEQYF.

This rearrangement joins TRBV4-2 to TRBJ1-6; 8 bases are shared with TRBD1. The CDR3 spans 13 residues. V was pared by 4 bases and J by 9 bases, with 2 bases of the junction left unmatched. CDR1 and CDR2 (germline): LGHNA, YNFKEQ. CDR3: CASSRGTGSPLHF. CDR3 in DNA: TGTGCCAGCAGCCGTGGGACAGGTTCACCCCTCCACTTT.